This note documents a single T cell receptor beta chain sequence. Its antigen is currently unknown. In germline, CDR1 is LNHDA, CDR2 SQIVND (reference sequence). There are 16 residues in the CDR3. Trimming stripped 2 bases from V and 0 bases from J, with 8 bases between. Sequenced by immunoSEQ multiplex PCR; TCRdb stores in-frame clones only, minus some. Among approximately 83,000 clones listed, roughly 80% were seen once. This specimen comes from a study of vaccination effects on CD4 cells after COVID-19. Across the whole study: Researchers obtained post-vaccine samples at a median of 72 days past the second dose.

Study outcomes and limitations: Only a few convalescent patients and no early post-infection timepoints featured in the study.

Peptide-pool stimulation followed by sequencing identified expanded antigen-specific CD4+ clonotypes in the ViraFEST assay. Subsequent to a culture period of nine to ten days, CD4+ T cells were isolated. Participants received two doses of either the BNT162b2 or mRNA-1273 vaccine. Nucleocapsid antibody tests were negative, and the vaccine recipients had no prior SARS-CoV-2 infection. A few million PBMC were seeded per well and grown in the presence of 10 IU/ml IL-2 and about 10 ug/ml peptides. The receptor was derived from a human donor who received a COVID-19 vaccine. The rearrangement links TRBV19 to TRBJ2-6; D unresolved. This specimen consisted of CD4+ T cells from PBMCs cultured with HCoV-OC43 spike peptides, obtained after COVID-19 vaccination. Subset noted: HCoV-OC43 spike overlapping peptide pool stimulation. CDR3 DNA sequence: TGTGCCAGTAGTATACTCCACAGCTCTGGGGCCAACGTCCTGACTTTC. Its protein is CASSILHSSGANVLTF. The full variable domain, completed using reference TRBV19 and TRBJ2-6, is DGGITQSPKYLFRKEGQNVTLSCEQNLNHDAMYWYRQDPGQGLRLIYYSQIVNDFQKGDIAEGYSVSREKKESFPLTVTSAQKNPTAFYLCASSILHSSGANVLTFGAGSRLTVL.